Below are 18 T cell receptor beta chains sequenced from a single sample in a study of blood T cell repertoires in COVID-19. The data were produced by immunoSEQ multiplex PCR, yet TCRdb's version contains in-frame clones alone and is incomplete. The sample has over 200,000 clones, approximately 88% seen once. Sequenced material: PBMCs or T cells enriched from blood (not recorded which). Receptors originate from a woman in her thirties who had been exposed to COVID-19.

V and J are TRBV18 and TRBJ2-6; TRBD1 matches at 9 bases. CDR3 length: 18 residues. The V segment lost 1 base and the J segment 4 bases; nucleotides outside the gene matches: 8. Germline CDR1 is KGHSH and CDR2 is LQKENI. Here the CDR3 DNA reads TGTGCCAGCTCACCACGGGGGACAGGGCTGAGAGGGGCCAACGTCCTGACTTTC. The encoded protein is CASSPRGTGLRGANVLTF.

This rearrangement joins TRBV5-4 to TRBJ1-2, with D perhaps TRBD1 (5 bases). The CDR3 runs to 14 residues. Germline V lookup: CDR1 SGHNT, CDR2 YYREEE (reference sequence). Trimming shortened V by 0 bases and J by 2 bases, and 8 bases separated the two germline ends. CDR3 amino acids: CASSLVPGNYGYTF. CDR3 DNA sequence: TGTGCCAGCAGCTTGGTACCAGGGAACTATGGCTACACCTTC.

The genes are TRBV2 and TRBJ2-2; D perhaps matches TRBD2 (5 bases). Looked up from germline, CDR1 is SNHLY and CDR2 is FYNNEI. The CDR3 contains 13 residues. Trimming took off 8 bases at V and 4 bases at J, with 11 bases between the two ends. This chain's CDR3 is CASFGAGTGELFF. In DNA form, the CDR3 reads TGTGCCAGCTTCGGCGCGGGCACCGGGGAGCTGTTTTTT.

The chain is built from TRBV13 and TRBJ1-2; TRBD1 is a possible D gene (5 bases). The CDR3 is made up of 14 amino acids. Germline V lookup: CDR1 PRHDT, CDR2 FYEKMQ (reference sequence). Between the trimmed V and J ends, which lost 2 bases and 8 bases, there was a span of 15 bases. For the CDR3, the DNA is TGTGCCAGCAGCTTACCGCCCGGCCGGGGGGGCTACACCTTC. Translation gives CASSLPPGRGGYTF. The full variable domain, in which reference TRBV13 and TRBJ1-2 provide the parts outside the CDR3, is AAGVIQSPRHLIKEKRETATLKCYPIPRHDTVYWYQQGPGQDPQFLISFYEKMQSDKGSIPDRFSAQQFSDYHSELNMSSLELGDSALYFCASSLPPGRGGYTFGSGTRLTVV.

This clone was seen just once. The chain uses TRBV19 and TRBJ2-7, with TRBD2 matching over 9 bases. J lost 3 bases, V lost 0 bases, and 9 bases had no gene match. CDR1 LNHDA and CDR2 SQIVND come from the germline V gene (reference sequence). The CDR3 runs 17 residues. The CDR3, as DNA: TGTGCCAGTAGTATAGATCTGGGCCTAGCGGGGTTCTACGAGCAGTACTTC. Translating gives CASSIDLGLAGFYEQYF.

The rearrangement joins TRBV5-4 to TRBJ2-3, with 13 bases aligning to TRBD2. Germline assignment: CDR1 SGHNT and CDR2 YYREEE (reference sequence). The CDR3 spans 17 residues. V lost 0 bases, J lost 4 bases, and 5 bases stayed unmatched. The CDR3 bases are TGTGCCAGCAGCTTGGGGACTAGCGGGAGTCGAGCAGATACGCAGTATTTT. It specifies CASSLGTSGSRADTQYF.

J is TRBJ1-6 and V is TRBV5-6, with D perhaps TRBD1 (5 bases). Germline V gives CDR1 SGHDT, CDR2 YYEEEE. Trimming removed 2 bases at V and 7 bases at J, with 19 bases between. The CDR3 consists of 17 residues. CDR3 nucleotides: TGTGCCAGCAGCTTTTGGGCGGCAGGAGGGGTAAATTCACCCCTCCACTTT. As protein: CASSFWAAGGVNSPLHF.

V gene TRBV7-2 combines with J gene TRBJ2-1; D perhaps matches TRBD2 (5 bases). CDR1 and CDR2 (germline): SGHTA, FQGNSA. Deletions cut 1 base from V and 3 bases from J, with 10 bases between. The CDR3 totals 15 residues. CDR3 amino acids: CASSLVSSSYNEQFF. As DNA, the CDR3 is TGTGCCAGCAGCTTAGTTTCTAGCAGCTACAATGAGCAGTTCTTC.

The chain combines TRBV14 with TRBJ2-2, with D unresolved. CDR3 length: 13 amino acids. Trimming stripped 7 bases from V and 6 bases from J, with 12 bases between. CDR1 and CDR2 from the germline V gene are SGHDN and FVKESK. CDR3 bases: TGTGCCAGCACCCAGCTCTCAGCCGGGGAGCTGTTTTTT. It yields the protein CASTQLSAGELFF.

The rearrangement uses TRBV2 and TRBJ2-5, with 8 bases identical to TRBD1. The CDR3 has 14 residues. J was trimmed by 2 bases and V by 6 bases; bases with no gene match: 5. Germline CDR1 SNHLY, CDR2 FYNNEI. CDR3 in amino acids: CASRGQESQETQYF. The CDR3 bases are TGTGCCAGCAGGGGACAGGAGTCGCAAGAGACCCAGTACTTC.

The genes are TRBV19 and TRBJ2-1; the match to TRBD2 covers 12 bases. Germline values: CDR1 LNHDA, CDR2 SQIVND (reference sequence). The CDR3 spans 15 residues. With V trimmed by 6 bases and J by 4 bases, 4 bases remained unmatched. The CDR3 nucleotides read TGTGCCAGTAGCCTTACTAGCGGGAGGTACAATGAGCAGTTCTTC. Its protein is CASSLTSGRYNEQFF.

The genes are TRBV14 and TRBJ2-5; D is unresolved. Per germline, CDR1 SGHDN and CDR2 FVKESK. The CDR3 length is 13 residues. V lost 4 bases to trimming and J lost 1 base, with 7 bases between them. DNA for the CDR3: TGTGCCAGCAGCCGACTTGTCCAAGAGACCCAGTACTTC. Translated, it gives CASSRLVQETQYF.

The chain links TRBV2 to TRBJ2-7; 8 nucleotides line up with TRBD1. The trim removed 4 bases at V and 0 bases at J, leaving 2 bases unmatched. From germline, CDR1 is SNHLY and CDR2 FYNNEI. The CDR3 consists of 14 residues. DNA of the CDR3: TGTGCCAGCAGTGCACAGGGGGTCTCCTACGAGCAGTACTTC. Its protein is CASSAQGVSYEQYF.

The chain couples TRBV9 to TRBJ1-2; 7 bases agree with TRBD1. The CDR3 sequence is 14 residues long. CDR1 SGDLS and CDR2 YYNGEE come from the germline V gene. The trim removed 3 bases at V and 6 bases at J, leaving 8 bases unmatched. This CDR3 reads CASSADRKLNGYTF. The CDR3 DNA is TGTGCCAGCAGCGCGGACAGGAAGTTGAATGGCTACACCTTC.

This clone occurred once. The CDR3 here is CAWTRSRQGGWGDTQYF. The CDR3, as DNA: TGTGCCTGGACCCGATCTCGACAGGGGGGTTGGGGAGATACGCAGTATTTT. The rearrangement joins TRBV30 to TRBJ2-3, with 9 positions matching TRBD1. Trimming removed 4 bases from V and 5 bases from J; junction bases left unmatched: 16. The CDR3 is 17 residues long. The germline CDR1 and CDR2 sequences are GTSNPN and SVGIG (reference sequence).

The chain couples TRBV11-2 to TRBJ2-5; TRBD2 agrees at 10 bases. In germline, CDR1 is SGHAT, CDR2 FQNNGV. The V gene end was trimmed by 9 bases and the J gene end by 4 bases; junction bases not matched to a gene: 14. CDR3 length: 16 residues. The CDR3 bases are TGTGCCAGTCGGGGGCTAGCGGGAGTGATAGCAGAGACCCAGTACTTC. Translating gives CASRGLAGVIAETQYF.

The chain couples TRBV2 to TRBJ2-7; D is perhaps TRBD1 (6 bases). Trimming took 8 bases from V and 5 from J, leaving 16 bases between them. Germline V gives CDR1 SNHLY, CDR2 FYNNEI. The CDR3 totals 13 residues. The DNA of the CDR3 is TGTGCCAGCGGGGCAGGGGTTGGCGACGAGCAGTACTTC. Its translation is CASGAGVGDEQYF.

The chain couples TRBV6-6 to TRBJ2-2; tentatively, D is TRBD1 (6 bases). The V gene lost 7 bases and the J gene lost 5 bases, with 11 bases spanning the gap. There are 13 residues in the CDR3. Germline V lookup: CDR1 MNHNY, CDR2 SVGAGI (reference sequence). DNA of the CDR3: TGTGCCAGCAAGAACAGGGAGACCGGGGAGCTGTTTTTT. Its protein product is CASKNRETGELFF.